The T cell receptor (beta chain) under discussion was sequenced for a study of blood T cell repertoires in COVID-19. The wider study: T cells, B-cell-depleted T cells, or PBMCs supplied cDNA or gDNA.

CDR3 length: 15 residues. Sequencing used immunoSEQ multiplex PCR; TCRdb keeps in-frame clones, though not all of them. The repertoire has about 150,000 clones, 78% of them found once; the top ten carry under 2%. This clonotype originated in an elderly man with acute or convalescent COVID-19. Sequenced input: peripheral blood. The V gene is TRBV12-2, the J gene TRBJ2-1; TRBD2 is the table's D call and was not checked against the DNA. TRBV12-2 is classified as a pseudogene. The chain's CDR3 is CASRPSGGHCNEQFF. CDR3 DNA: TGTGCAAGTCGTCCTAGCGGGGGACACTGCAATGAGCAGTTCTTC.